The source of this TCR beta chain is a study of cytomegalovirus exposure and HLA in healthy donors. Study-wide results and limits: TCR beta chains numbering more than 150 were designated cytomegalovirus-associated. Relative to the roughly 700-donor mean, N-insertions were reportedly fewer in an Asian-associated ancestry cluster in a later analysis. Some V segments, TRBV6-2 and TRBV6-3 among them, were indistinguishable and were therefore excluded. A previous analysis found most TCR beta V segments productive roughly 87% or roughly 30% of the time.

The V end lost 2 bases, the J end lost 6 bases, and 13 bases lay between the germline ends. CDR3 length: 15 residues. Germline V gene sequence: CDR1 MNHNS, CDR2 SASEGT. The PCR used 60 Vbeta and 13 Jbeta primers. Method: immunoSEQ multiplex PCR; TCRdb's copy keeps in-frame clones and lacks some. The table shows 140,000 to 150,000 clones, with around three quarters occurring only once. A remark on this clone: Antigen specificity is unknown.

The chain is built from TRBV6-1 and TRBJ2-2; possibly TRBD1 for D (6 bases). The origin of this receptor is a man aged 35-49 years in good health and CMV-seropositive. Source material: PBMCs. CDR3 sequence: CASSEQGKGAGELFF. The CDR3 DNA is TGTGCCAGCAGTGAACAGGGGAAGGGTGCCGGGGAGCTGTTTTTT.